This T cell receptor (beta chain) was identified during a study of CD8 T cells in ankylosing spondylitis. Notes on the study in general: Certain motif variants had earlier been reported in reactive arthritis synovial fluid and blood. Disease-associated clones were CD8+ and fairly uncommon in peripheral blood. A motif of 7 to 9 highly homologous TCR beta variants was seen as apparently characteristic of ankylosing spondylitis blood. Reported data indicate significant enrichment of disease-linked clones within matched ankylosing spondylitis synovial fluid.

Each CDR3 protein is one row after TCRdb ran MiXCR on the 5' RACE reads. Here the sample spans about 800,000 distinct CDR3 sequences, 10% to 15% being singletons. Trimming pared 5 bases from V and 3 bases from J, leaving 17 bases between. This CDR3 has 15 residues. CDR1 is DFQATT, CDR2 SNEGSKA, per germline (reference sequence). Worth noting for this clonotype: Its antigen is as yet unknown.

The TCR sequence derives from a male donor with ankylosing spondylitis. Material: blood, either unsorted or a sorted T cell fraction (not recorded which). The chain uses TRBV20-1 and TRBJ2-1; D may be TRBD2 (6 bases). CDR3 sequence (DNA): TGCAGTGCTCCCATAGGAGGGCGGTACTACAATGAGCAGTTCTTC. Translated, it gives CSAPIGGRYYNEQFF.